The clone carrying this TCR beta chain was found a few times. The antigen remains undetermined. Time point noted: patch test 3, about 24 weeks after DPC sensitization. Treatment specified: therapeutic diphenylcyclopropenone sensitization with weekly scalp DPC. This sample was taken from a study of human T cells and chemical hapten exposure. Turning to the study itself: Throughout the roughly 24-week study, diphenylcyclopropenone was applied weekly to the patients' scalps.

V lost 4 bases to trimming and J lost 12 bases, with 17 bases between them. The CDR3 loop spans 12 amino acids. Germline CDR1 reads SGHNT; CDR2 reads YYREEE (reference sequence). TCRdb recomputed calls from the RACE reads with MiXCR, one row per CDR3 protein. This table holds more than 70,000 distinct CDR3 sequences, under 13% found once. Study-level points and caveats: Relative to control repertoires, expanded TCRs gave rise to significantly more large CDR3 similarity clusters. Counts of TCRs expanded at PT1 correlated positively with patch test score.

The material was whole blood, obtained in connection with sensitization to the hapten diphenylcyclopropenone (DPC). The receptor was derived from a woman younger than 45 with alopecia areata. Some clones in this sample may be carry-over from other donors' samples. V gene TRBV5-4 combines with J gene TRBJ2-7, with D maybe TRBD2 (5 bases). The CDR3 DNA reads TGTGCCAGCAGCCAAAACGGAGGCCCGCGGTACTTC. Translating it yields CASSQNGGPRYF.